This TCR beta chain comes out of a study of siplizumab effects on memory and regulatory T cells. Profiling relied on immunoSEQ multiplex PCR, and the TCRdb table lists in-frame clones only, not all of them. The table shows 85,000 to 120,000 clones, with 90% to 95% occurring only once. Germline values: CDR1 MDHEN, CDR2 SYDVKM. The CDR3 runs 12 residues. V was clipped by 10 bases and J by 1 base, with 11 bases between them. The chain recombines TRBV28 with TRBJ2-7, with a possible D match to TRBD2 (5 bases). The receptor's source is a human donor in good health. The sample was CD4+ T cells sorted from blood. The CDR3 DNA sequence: TGTGCCACCCGACTACAATCCTACGAGCAGTACTTC. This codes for CATRLQSYEQYF. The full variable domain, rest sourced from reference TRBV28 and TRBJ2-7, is DVKVTQSSRYLVKRTGEKVFLECVQDMDHENMFWYRQDPGLGLRLIYFSYDVKMKEKGDIPEGYSVSREKKERFSLILESASTNQTSMYLCATRLQSYEQYFGPGTRLTVT.